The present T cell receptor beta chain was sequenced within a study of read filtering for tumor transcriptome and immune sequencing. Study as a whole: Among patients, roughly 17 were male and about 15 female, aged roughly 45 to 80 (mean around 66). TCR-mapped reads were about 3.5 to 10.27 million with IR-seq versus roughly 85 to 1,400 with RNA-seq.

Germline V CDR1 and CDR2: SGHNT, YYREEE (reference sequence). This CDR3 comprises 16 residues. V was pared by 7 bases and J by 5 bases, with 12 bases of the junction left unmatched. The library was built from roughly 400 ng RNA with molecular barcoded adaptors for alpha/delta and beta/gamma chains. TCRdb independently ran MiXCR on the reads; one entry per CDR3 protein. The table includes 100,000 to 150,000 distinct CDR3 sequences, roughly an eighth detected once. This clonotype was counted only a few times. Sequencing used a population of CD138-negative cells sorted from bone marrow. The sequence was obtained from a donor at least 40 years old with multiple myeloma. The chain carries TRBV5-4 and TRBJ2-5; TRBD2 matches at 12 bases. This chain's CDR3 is CASSASSGRVGETQYF. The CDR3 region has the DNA TGTGCCAGCTCTGCGTCTAGCGGGAGGGTAGGGGAGACCCAGTACTTC.